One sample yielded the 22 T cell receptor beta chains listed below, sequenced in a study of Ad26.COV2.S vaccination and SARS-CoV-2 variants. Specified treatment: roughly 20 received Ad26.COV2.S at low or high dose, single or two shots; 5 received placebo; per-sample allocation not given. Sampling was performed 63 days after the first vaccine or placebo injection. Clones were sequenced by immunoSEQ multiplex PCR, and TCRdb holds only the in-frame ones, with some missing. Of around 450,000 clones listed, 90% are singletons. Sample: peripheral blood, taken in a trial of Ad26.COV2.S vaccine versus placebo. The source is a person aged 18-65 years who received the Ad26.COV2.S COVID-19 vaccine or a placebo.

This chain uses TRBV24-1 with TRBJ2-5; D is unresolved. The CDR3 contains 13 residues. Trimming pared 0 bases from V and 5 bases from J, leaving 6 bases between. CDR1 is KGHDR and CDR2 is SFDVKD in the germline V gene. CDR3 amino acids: CATSDLHGETQYF. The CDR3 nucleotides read TGTGCCACCAGTGATTTGCACGGGGAGACCCAGTACTTC.

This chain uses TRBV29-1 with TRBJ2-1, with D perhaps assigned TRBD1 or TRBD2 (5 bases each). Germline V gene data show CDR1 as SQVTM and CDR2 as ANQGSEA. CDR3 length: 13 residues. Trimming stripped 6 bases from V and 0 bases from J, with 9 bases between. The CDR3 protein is CSVMGDSYNEQFF. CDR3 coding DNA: TGCAGCGTCATGGGGGACTCCTACAATGAGCAGTTCTTC.

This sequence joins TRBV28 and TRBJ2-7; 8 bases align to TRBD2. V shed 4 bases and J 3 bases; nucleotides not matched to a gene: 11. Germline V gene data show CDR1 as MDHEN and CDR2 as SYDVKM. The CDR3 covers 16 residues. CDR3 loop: CASSSTPGTSFYEQYF. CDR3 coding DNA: TGTGCCAGCAGTTCCACCCCCGGGACTAGTTTCTACGAGCAGTACTTC. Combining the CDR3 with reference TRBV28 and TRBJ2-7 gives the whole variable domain DVKVTQSSRYLVKRTGEKVFLECVQDMDHENMFWYRQDPGLGLRLIYFSYDVKMKEKGDIPEGYSVSREKKERFSLILESASTNQTSMYLCASSSTPGTSFYEQYFGPGTRLTVT.

CDR3 protein: CASSVTTSEVYEQYF. In DNA, the CDR3 is TGTGCCAGCAGCGTAACGACTAGCGAGGTCTACGAGCAGTACTTC. The J gene is TRBJ2-7, the V gene TRBV9; 8 bases line up with TRBD2. The trim removed 1 base at V and 3 bases at J, leaving 6 bases unmatched. This CDR3 has 15 residues. In germline, CDR1 is SGDLS, CDR2 YYNGEE.

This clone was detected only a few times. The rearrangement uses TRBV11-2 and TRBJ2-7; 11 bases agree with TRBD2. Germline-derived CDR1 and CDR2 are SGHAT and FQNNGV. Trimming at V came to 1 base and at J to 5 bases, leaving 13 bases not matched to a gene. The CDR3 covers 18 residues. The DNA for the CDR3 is TGTGCCAGCAGCTTAGCAGACTTCGGACTAGCGGGTCCCCACGAGCAGTACTTC. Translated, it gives CASSLADFGLAGPHEQYF.

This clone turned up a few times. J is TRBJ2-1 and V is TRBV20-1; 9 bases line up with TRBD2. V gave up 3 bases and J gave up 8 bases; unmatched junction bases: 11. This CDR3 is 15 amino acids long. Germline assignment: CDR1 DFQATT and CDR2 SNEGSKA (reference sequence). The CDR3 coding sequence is TGCAGTGCTAGTAGTCTAGCGGGAAAGTGGGATGAGCAGTTCTTC. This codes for CSASSLAGKWDEQFF.

CDR3 protein: CAWSGGLDYYGYTF. In DNA, the CDR3 is TGTGCCTGGAGTGGGGGCCTCGACTACTATGGCTACACCTTC. The gene calls are TRBV30 and TRBJ1-2, with a weak D call TRBD1 (5 bases). From germline, CDR1 is GTSNPN and CDR2 SVGIG (reference sequence). The CDR3 is 14 amino acids. V was pared by 1 base and J by 3 bases, with 12 bases between. Full variable domain (rest looked up from reference TRBV30 and TRBJ1-2): SQTIHQWPATLVQPVGSPLSLECTVEGTSNPNLYWYRQAAGRGLQLLFYSVGIGQISSEVPQNLSASRPQDRQFILSSKKLLLSDSGFYLCAWSGGLDYYGYTFGSGTRLTVV.

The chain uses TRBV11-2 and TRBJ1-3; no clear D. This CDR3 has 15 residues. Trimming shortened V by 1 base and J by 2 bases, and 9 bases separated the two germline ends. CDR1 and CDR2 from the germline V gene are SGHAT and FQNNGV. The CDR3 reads CASSLVGFAGNTIYF. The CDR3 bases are TGTGCCAGCAGCTTAGTAGGGTTTGCTGGAAACACCATATATTTT.

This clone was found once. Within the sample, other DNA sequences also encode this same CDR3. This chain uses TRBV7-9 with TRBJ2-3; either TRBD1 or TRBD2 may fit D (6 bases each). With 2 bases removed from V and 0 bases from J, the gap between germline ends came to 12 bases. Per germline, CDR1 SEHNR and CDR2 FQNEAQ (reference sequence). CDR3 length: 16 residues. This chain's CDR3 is CASSLRGSGSTDTQYF. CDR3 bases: TGTGCCAGCAGCTTAAGGGGGAGCGGGAGCACAGATACGCAGTATTTT. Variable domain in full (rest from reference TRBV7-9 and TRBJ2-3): DTGVSQNPRHKITKRGQNVTFRCDPISEHNRLYWYRQTLGQGPEFLTYFQNEAQLEKSRLLSDRFSAERPKGSFSTLEIQRTEQGDSAMYLCASSLRGSGSTDTQYFGPGTRLTVL.

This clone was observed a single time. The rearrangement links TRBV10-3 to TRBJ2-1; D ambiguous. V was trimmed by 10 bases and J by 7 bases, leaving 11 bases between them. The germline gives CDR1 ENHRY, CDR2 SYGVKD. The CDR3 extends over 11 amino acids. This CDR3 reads CATHGGNEQFF. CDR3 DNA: TGTGCCACCCACGGTGGGAATGAGCAGTTCTTC.

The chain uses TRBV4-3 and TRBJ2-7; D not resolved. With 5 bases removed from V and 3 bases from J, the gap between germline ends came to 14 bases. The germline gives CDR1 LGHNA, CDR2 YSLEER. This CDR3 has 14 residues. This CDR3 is CASSSSVGSYEQYF. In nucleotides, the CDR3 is TGCGCCAGCAGCTCTTCGGTCGGCAGCTACGAGCAGTACTTC.

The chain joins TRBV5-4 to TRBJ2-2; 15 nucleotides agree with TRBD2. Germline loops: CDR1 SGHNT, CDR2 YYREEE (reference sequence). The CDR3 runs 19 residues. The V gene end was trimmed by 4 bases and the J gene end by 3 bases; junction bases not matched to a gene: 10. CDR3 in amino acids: CASSLSGLAGGPYTGELFF. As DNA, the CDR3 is TGTGCCAGCAGCCTGTCGGGACTAGCGGGAGGACCTTACACCGGGGAGCTGTTTTTT.

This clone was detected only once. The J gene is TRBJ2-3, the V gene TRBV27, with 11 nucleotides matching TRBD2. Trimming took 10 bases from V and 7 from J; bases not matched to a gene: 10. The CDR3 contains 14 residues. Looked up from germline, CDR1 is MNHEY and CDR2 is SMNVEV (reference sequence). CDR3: CATYSGRVLYTQYF. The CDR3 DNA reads TGTGCCACCTATAGCGGGAGGGTGTTATATACGCAGTATTTT.

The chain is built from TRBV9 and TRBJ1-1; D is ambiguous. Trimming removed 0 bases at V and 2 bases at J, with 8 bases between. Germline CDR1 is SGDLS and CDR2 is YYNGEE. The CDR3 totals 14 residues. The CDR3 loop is CASSVGSSNTEAFF. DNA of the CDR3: TGTGCCAGCAGCGTAGGGTCCAGCAACACTGAAGCTTTCTTT.

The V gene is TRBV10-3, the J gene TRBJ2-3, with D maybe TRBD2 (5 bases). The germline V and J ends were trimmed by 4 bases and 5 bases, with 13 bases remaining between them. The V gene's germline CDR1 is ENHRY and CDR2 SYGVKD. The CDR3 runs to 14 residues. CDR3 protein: CAISGGPSRDTQYF. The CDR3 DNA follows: TGTGCCATCAGTGGAGGGCCGTCGAGAGATACGCAGTATTTT.

CDR3 nucleotide sequence: TGTGCCTGGAGTGTAAAGAGCTCCATGGCTTTCTTT. Encoded protein: CAWSVKSSMAFF. The V gene is TRBV30, the J gene TRBJ1-1; D ambiguous. Trimming cost V 0 bases and J 11 bases, with 13 bases left between them. The CDR3 has 12 residues. Looked up from germline, CDR1 is GTSNPN and CDR2 is SVGIG (reference sequence).

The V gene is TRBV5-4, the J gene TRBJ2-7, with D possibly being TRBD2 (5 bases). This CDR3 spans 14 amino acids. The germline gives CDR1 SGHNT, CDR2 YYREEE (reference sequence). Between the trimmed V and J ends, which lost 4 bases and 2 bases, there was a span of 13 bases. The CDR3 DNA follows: TGTGCCAGCAGCCCGGAGACTACTACCTACGAGCAGTACTTC. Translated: CASSPETTTYEQYF.

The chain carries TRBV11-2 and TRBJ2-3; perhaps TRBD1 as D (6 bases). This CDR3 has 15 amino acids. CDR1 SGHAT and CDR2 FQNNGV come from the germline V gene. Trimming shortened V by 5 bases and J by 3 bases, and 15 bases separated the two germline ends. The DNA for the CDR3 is TGTGCCAGCAGCCACCACCGACAGGATACAGATACGCAGTATTTT. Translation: CASSHHRQDTDTQYF.

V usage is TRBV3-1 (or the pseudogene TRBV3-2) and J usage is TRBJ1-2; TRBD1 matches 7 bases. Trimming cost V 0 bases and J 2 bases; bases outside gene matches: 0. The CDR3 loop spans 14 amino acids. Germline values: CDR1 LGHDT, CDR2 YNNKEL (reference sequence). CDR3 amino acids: CASSQETGNYGYTF. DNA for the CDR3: TGTGCCAGCAGCCAAGAGACAGGGAACTATGGCTACACCTTC.

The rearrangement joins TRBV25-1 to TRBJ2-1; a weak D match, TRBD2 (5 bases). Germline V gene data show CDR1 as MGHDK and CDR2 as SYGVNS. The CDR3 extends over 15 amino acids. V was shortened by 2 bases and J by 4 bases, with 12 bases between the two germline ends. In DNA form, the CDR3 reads TGTGCCAGCAGTGAACTCGGCGGGTCGTACAATGAGCAGTTCTTC. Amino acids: CASSELGGSYNEQFF.

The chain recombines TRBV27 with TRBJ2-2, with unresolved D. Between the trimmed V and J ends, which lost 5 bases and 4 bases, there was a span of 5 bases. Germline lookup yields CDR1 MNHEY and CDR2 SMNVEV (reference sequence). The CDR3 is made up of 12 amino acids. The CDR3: CASSPITGELFF. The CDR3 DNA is TGTGCCAGCAGTCCGATCACCGGGGAGCTGTTTTTT.

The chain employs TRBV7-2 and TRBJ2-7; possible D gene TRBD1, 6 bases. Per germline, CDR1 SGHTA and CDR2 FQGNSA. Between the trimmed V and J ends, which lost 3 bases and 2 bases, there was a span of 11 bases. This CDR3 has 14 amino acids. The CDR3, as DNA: TGTGCCAGCAGCTTTCAGGGGCCTCCCTACGAGCAGTACTTC. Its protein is CASSFQGPPYEQYF.